This T cell receptor (beta chain) was identified in a study of blood T cells in healthy people across ages. On this clonotype: Its antigen remains unidentified.

In each sample, at least 6 million PBMCs were isolated. Findings and caveats of the study: Because donor CMV status was unknown, expanded clonotype changes were possibly confounded. PBMCs that were unsorted prevented a conclusive naive versus antigen-experienced comparison.

Together with a sample-barcoded 5' primer, a J-beta primer mix was included in a second PCR lasting about 6 to 12 cycles. TCRdb reprocessed the 5' RACE reads via MiXCR and lists one record per CDR3 protein. The repertoire holds under 1,000,000 distinct CDR3 sequences, with about 46% as singletons. Germline CDR1 reads ENHRY; CDR2 reads SYGVKD. V dropped 4 bases and J dropped 5 bases, with 8 bases sitting between them. The CDR3 extends over 12 amino acids. This receptor was obtained from a man older than 75 in good health. This sequence joins TRBV10-3 and TRBJ1-2; D ambiguous. Sequences were obtained from blood. CDR3 sequence: CAISVSGYGYTF. The DNA for the CDR3 is TGTGCCATCAGTGTATCCGGGTATGGCTACACCTTC.